The T cell receptor beta chain under discussion was sequenced for a study of T-cell reconstitution after alpha-beta-depleted transplantation in children. V shed 3 bases and J 7 bases; nucleotides not matched to a gene: 15. From germline, CDR1 is SGHRS and CDR2 YFSETQ. The CDR3 has 18 residues. Unique molecular identifiers were used to barcode this TCRbeta library. TCRdb reprocessed the PCR reads via MiXCR and lists one record per CDR3 protein. The sample lists 200,000 to 250,000 distinct CDR3 sequences, 12% occurring once. The specimen comprised PBMCs from the stem cell graft donor, sampled from the stem cell graft. The source is a human donor who donated a stem cell graft to a child with acute lymphoblastic leukemia. This sequence joins TRBV5-1 and TRBJ2-4, with TRBD1 matching 11 bases. CDR3 sequence (DNA): TGCGCCAGCAGCTCCGCTGTGGACAGGGGGCTCCCCCCGAACATTCAGTACTTC. It codes for CASSSAVDRGLPPNIQYF. Full variable domain (remainder filled in from reference TRBV5-1 and TRBJ2-4): KAGVTQTPRYLIKTRGQQVTLSCSPISGHRSVSWYQQTPGQGLQFLFEYFSETQRNKGNFPGRFSGRQFSNSRSEMNVSTLELGDSALYLCASSSAVDRGLPPNIQYFGAGTRLSVL.